These T cell receptor beta chains were read from a single sample in a study of CD8 T cells in ankylosing spondylitis. MiXCR was run by TCRdb on the 5' RACE reads, yielding one entry per CDR3 protein. The sample lists around 40,000 distinct CDR3 sequences, around 2.8% seen once, with 4.6% in the top ten. Source material: blood, either unsorted or a sorted T cell fraction (not recorded which). These receptors were collected from a male donor with ankylosing spondylitis or in good health (not recorded which). The CDR3 runs from the conserved cysteine through the conserved F or W. D genes are given only for firm matches. Size is stated for part of the rows, as once, few or many counts, or as a class when the clone is expanded.

D gene | clone size | J gene | V gene | CDR3 protein | CDR3 DNA
TRBD1 | many | TRBJ2-3 | TRBV9 | CASSRQGGTDTQYF | TGTGCCAGCAGCAGACAGGGGGGCACAGATACGCAGTATTTT
. | many | TRBJ2-6 | TRBV9 | CASRGGREGAGANVLTF | TGTGCCAGCAGAGGTGGGAGAGAGGGGGCTGGGGCCAACGTCCTGACTTTC
. | many | TRBJ2-5 | TRBV9 | CASSVAGGNWETQYF | TGTGCCAGCAGCGTGGCAGGGGGGAACTGGGAGACCCAGTACTTC
TRBD1 | many | TRBJ2-7 | TRBV9 | CASSAEPQGGYEQYF | TGTGCCAGCAGCGCCGAACCACAGGGGGGCTACGAGCAGTACTTC
TRBD2 | many | TRBJ2-3 | TRBV9 | CASNRLAGGEDTQYF | TGTGCCAGCAACCGACTAGCGGGAGGTGAAGATACGCAGTATTTT
. | many | TRBJ1-1 | TRBV9 | CASGAGGTEAFF | TGTGCCAGCGGCGCCGGGGGAACTGAAGCTTTCTTT
TRBD2 | many | TRBJ2-3 | TRBV9 | CASSVDIAGAVLATDTQYF | TGTGCCAGCAGCGTAGATATTGCGGGAGCCGTTCTCGCCACAGATACGCAGTATTTT
. | many | TRBJ2-1 | TRBV2 | CASSELRVGYNEQFF | TGTGCCAGCAGTGAATTGAGGGTCGGGTACAATGAGCAGTTCTTC
. | many | TRBJ1-6 | TRBV9 | CASSGGTAPYNSPLHF | TGTGCCAGCAGCGGCGGGACGGCCCCCTATAATTCACCCCTCCACTTT
TRBD1 | many | TRBJ2-7 | TRBV9 | CASGWGQGGDEQYF | TGTGCCAGCGGGTGGGGACAGGGGGGCGACGAGCAGTACTTC
. | many | TRBJ1-1 | TRBV9 | CASSGAYEAFF | TGTGCCAGCAGCGGCGCCTATGAAGCTTTCTTT
TRBD2 | many | TRBJ2-7 | TRBV9 | CASSVAPSGIYEQYF | TGTGCCAGCAGCGTAGCCCCTAGCGGGATCTACGAGCAGTACTTC
. | many | TRBJ1-6 | TRBV9 | CASSPLTGFNSPLHF | TGTGCCAGCAGCCCATTAACCGGTTTTAATTCACCCCTCCACTTT
. | few | TRBJ2-6 | TRBV9 | CASSASGANVLTF | TGTGCCAGCAGCGCTTCTGGGGCCAACGTCCTGACTTTC
. | many | TRBJ2-1 | TRBV9 | CASSVATGRSYNEQFF | TGTGCCAGCAGCGTAGCTACCGGTCGCTCCTACAATGAGCAGTTCTTC
. | many | TRBJ2-5 | TRBV9 | CASSPRGGTAGETQYF | TGTGCCAGCAGCCCTCGCGGAGGCACAGCGGGAGAGACCCAGTACTTC
TRBD2 | many | TRBJ2-3 | TRBV9 | CASSVDGGGEDTQYF | TGTGCCAGCAGCGTAGATGGCGGGGGGGAGGATACGCAGTATTTT
TRBD2 | many | TRBJ2-3 | TRBV9 | CASSVSGRAGSTDTQYF | TGTGCCAGCAGCGTAAGCGGGAGGGCCGGGAGTACAGATACGCAGTATTTT
. | many | TRBJ2-7 | TRBV9 | CASSVSSANAYEQYF | TGTGCCAGCAGCGTAAGCAGCGCTAACGCGTACGAGCAGTACTTC
. | many | TRBJ2-5 | TRBV21-1 | CASSKPSSGRGKETQYF | TGTGCCAGCAGCAAACCTAGTAGCGGGAGGGGGAAGGAGACCCAGTACTTC
TRBD2 | many | TRBJ2-2 | TRBV9 | CASSAISGANTGELFF | TGTGCCAGCAGCGCTATTAGCGGGGCCAACACCGGGGAGCTGTTTTTT
. | many | TRBJ1-1 | TRBV9 | CASSVAPMNTEAFF | TGTGCCAGCAGCGTAGCTCCGATGAACACTGAAGCTTTCTTT
TRBD2 | many | TRBJ2-2 | TRBV9 | CASSRTGGLAIFGELFF | TGTGCCAGCAGCCGCACCGGAGGACTAGCGATCTTCGGGGAGCTGTTTTTT
. | many | TRBJ2-7 | TRBV9 | CASSVGRSGAYEQYF | TGTGCCAGCAGCGTAGGGAGATCTGGAGCCTACGAGCAGTACTTC
. | many | TRBJ1-6 | TRBV9 | CASSVTQQGSPLHF | TGTGCCAGCAGCGTGACGCAGCAGGGCTCACCCCTCCACTTT
TRBD1 | many | TRBJ2-2 | TRBV9 | CASSVRGTGTGELFF | TGTGCCAGCAGCGTAAGGGGGACAGGCACCGGGGAGCTGTTTTTT
. | many | TRBJ2-2 | TRBV9 | CASSPRAQPNTGELFF | TGTGCCAGCAGTCCGCGGGCGCAGCCGAACACCGGGGAGCTGTTTTTT
. | many | TRBJ2-3 | TRBV9 | CASSVDGGSTDTQYF | TGTGCCAGCAGCGTAGATGGCGGGAGCACAGATACGCAGTATTTT
. | . | TRBJ2-4 | TRBV9 | CASSGQVGGNIQYF | TGTGCCAGCAGCGGACAGGTGGGGGGGAACATTCAGTACTTC
. | many | TRBJ1-5 | TRBV9 | CASSVDGDGYQPQHF | TGTGCCAGCAGCGTAGACGGGGACGGGTATCAGCCCCAGCATTTT
. | many | TRBJ2-3 | TRBV9 | CASSPTPEPDTQYF | TGTGCCAGCAGCCCGACCCCCGAACCAGATACGCAGTATTTT
TRBD1 | . | TRBJ2-1 | TRBV9 | CASSPGQGAYNEQFF | TGTGCCAGCAGCCCCGGACAGGGGGCTTACAATGAGCAGTTCTTC
TRBD2 | many | TRBJ2-5 | TRBV9 | CASSTRGGSGTVGETQYF | TGTGCCAGCAGCACCCGTGGTGGTAGCGGGACGGTTGGTGAGACCCAGTACTTC
TRBD1 | many | TRBJ1-2 | TRBV9 | CASSVGPRDRVYGYTF | TGTGCCAGCAGCGTAGGACCCCGGGACAGAGTATATGGCTACACCTTC
. | many | TRBJ2-1 | TRBV9 | CASSVATDTYNEQFF | TGTGCCAGCAGCGTAGCCACGGACACCTACAATGAGCAGTTCTTC
. | many | TRBJ2-7 | TRBV9 | CASSVGEPYEQYF | TGTGCCAGCAGCGTAGGGGAACCCTACGAGCAGTACTTC
. | many | TRBJ1-2 | TRBV9 | CASSPTGANYGYTF | TGTGCCAGCAGCCCGACAGGCGCTAACTATGGCTACACCTTC
. | many | TRBJ2-5 | TRBV9 | CASSVDIQETQYF | TGTGCCAGCAGCGTGGACATCCAAGAGACCCAGTACTTC
. | many | TRBJ2-5 | TRBV9 | CASSVGATGETQYF | TGTGCCAGCAGCGTAGGGGCCACCGGGGAGACCCAGTACTTC
. | many | TRBJ2-4 | TRBV9 | CASNTHPGDIQYF | TGTGCCAGCAACACCCACCCGGGGGACATTCAGTACTTC
. | many | TRBJ2-1 | TRBV9 | CASSVPPTSYEQFF | TGTGCCAGCAGCGTACCACCTACTAGCTATGAGCAGTTCTTC